The 9 T cell receptor beta chains below all came from one sample that was sequenced in a study of shared clonotypes between healthy human individuals. Assay used: immunoSEQ multiplex PCR; TCRdb lists only in-frame clones, some missing. The sample has about 1,800,000 clones, 85% to 95% seen once. CD45RO negativity and positive selection for CCR7 defined naive CD8 cells, a population that excluded terminally differentiated effector memory CD45RA+ cells. Sequencing was carried out using naive CD8+ T cells sorted from blood. Source of these receptors: a man in his late teens or twenties in good health.

The chain recombines TRBV7-9 with TRBJ2-1; 9 nucleotides line up with TRBD2. This CDR3 is 16 amino acids long. Germline V gene data show CDR1 as SEHNR and CDR2 as FQNEAQ (reference sequence). The V segment lost 5 bases and the J segment 8 bases; nucleotides outside the gene matches: 13. CDR3 sequence: CASSPEMSGRTDEQFF. The DNA of the CDR3 is TGTGCCAGCAGCCCGGAAATGAGCGGGAGGACCGATGAGCAGTTCTTC.

V is TRBV11-2 and J is TRBJ2-1; 8 bases fit TRBD2. The CDR3 has 12 amino acids. Unmatched junction bases numbered 4, after V lost 5 bases and J lost 10 bases. Germline V lookup: CDR1 SGHAT, CDR2 FQNNGV. This chain's CDR3 is CASSGLAREQFF. For the CDR3, the DNA is TGTGCCAGCAGCGGACTAGCCCGCGAGCAGTTCTTC.

The chain has TRBV14 and TRBJ2-7; TRBD2 agrees at 9 bases. CDR3 length: 13 residues. Per germline, CDR1 SGHDN and CDR2 FVKESK. V shed 6 bases, J shed 3 bases, and the junction held 3 bases outside the gene matches. CDR3 sequence (DNA): TGTGCCAGCAGTTCGACTAGCGGCTACGAGCAGTACTTC. Residues: CASSSTSGYEQYF. The entire variable domain, with the rest obtained from reference TRBV14 and TRBJ2-7, is as follows: EAGVTQFPSHSVIEKGQTVTLRCDPISGHDNLYWYRRVMGKEIKFLLHFVKESKQDESGMPNNRFLAERTGGTYSTLKVQPAELEDSGVYFCASSSTSGYEQYFGPGTRLTVT.

Note on this clone: One junction end disagrees with the germline gene, perhaps due to a read error. This chain connects TRBV7-7 to TRBJ2-2; TRBD1 is a possible D gene (5 bases). Germline V lookup: CDR1 SSHAT, CDR2 FNYEAQ (reference sequence). This CDR3 is built from 17 residues. CDR3 bases: TGTGCTAGCAGCTTGGGGTTAGGACAAGCGAACACCGGGGAGCTGTTTTTT. It encodes CASSLGLGQANTGELFF.

The J gene is TRBJ2-1, the V gene TRBV27; the D gene is possibly TRBD2 (5 bases). The CDR3 sequence is 12 residues long. Germline CDR1 is MNHEY and CDR2 is SMNVEV (reference sequence). Trimming left V 6 bases short and J 7 bases short, with 10 bases between. The CDR3 nucleotides read TGTGCCAGCAGACTAGGACCGAATGAGCAGTTCTTC. It is translated as CASRLGPNEQFF.

The CDR3 sequence is CASRTLGNEQFF. The CDR3 coding sequence is TGTGCCAGCAGAACGCTCGGGAATGAGCAGTTCTTC. The chain links TRBV11-2 to TRBJ2-1; no clear D gene. There are 12 residues in the CDR3. The V end lost 6 bases, the J end lost 7 bases, and 10 bases lay between the germline ends. Germline assignment: CDR1 SGHAT and CDR2 FQNNGV.

This clone was seen once. This sequence joins TRBV7-9 and TRBJ1-6, with a possible D match to TRBD1 (5 bases). Trimming removed 4 bases at V and 6 bases at J, with 10 bases between. The length of the CDR3 is 14 residues. Germline V gene data show CDR1 as SEHNR and CDR2 as FQNEAQ (reference sequence). CDR3 loop: CASSSTVSNSPLHF. Here the CDR3 DNA reads TGTGCCAGCAGCTCGACAGTCAGTAATTCACCCCTCCACTTT.

The chain recombines TRBV21-1 with TRBJ2-1. TRBV21-1 represents a pseudogene. The CDR3 is 15 residues long. Here the CDR3 DNA reads TGTGCCAGCAGCAAAGATAGGACCTGGGACAATGAGCAGTTCTTC. This translates into CASSKDRTWDNEQFF.

V gene TRBV19 combines with J gene TRBJ1-1; D unresolved. The CDR3 loop spans 14 amino acids. The V and J ends lost 5 bases and 5 bases respectively, with 15 bases between them. Germline CDR1 LNHDA, CDR2 SQIVND (reference sequence). DNA of the CDR3: TGTGCCAGTAGTTCAGGTACGGTGGGGACTGAAGCTTTCTTT. It specifies CASSSGTVGTEAFF.